Sequencing of this TCR beta chain was carried out in a study of blood T cell repertoires in COVID-19. About the study: The United States, Italy and Spain supplied acute and convalescent COVID-19 samples. PBMCs, B-cell-depleted T cells, or T cells were the source of the cDNA or gDNA that made up the material.

In regard to this clone: Its ends do not fully match the called genes, so a read error is possible.

Germline V gene data show CDR1 as LGHDT and CDR2 as YNNKEL (reference sequence). The CDR3 is made up of 13 amino acids. Original data processing: Amplifying reference gene primers gave estimates of nucleated cell counts. The table came from immunoSEQ multiplex PCR; TCRdb's copy has only in-frame clones and leaves some out. The DNA gave D and trimming, while V, J and clone size come from that table. The repertoire includes approximately 150,000 clones, roughly 84% of them detected once, and approximately 10% sits in the top ten. Sequenced: peripheral blood. V gene TRBV3-1 (or the pseudogene TRBV3-2) combines with J gene TRBJ1-2, with 10 bases lining up with TRBD1. The sequence was obtained from a man between 65 and 79 years old with active or convalescent COVID-19. This CDR3 reads CASSQGTGDGYTF. CDR3 in DNA: TGTGCCAGCAGTCAAGGGACAGGGGACGGCTACACCTTC.